The next 26 T cell receptor beta chains were all read from a single sample in a study of OX40 agonist ivuxolimab in advanced cancers. Here immunoSEQ multiplex PCR was the method, and the copy in TCRdb shows in-frame clones only, minus some. The sample records tens of thousands of clones, around 84% being singletons. The input for sequencing was CD4+ or CD8+ T cells sorted from blood, taken in a trial of the OX40 agonist ivuxolimab. These receptors all stem from an adult with an advanced solid tumor such as melanoma, head and neck, liver or kidney cancer.

In its sample, this clone was seen a few times. V gene TRBV29-1 combines with J gene TRBJ1-1; 7 bases agree with TRBD1. This CDR3 has 13 amino acids. Trimming removed 7 bases from V and 0 bases from J; junction bases left unmatched: 5. The germline gives CDR1 SQVTM, CDR2 ANQGSEA. The CDR3 bases are TGCAGCGGGGCACAGGGGATGAACACTGAAGCTTTCTTT. Its protein is CSGAQGMNTEAFF.

The chain is built from TRBV6-1 and TRBJ2-1; 9 bases align to TRBD2. Unmatched junction bases numbered 8, after V lost 0 bases and J lost 8 bases. CDR1 is MNHNS and CDR2 is SASEGT in the germline V gene. This CDR3 has 16 amino acids. CDR3 nucleotides: TGTGCCAGCAGTGAAGCGGCTAGCGGGAAGGGGTATGAGCAGTTCTTC. It encodes CASSEAASGKGYEQFF.

This chain links TRBV19 with TRBJ2-7; 7 bases fit TRBD2. Per the germline V gene, CDR1 is LNHDA and CDR2 is SQIVND (reference sequence). This CDR3 spans 14 amino acids. Trimming cost V 3 bases and J 2 bases; bases outside gene matches: 4. CDR3 coding DNA: TGTGCCAGTAGTATCGGGGGGTCTACCTACGAGCAGTACTTC. Protein: CASSIGGSTYEQYF. The variable domain in full, completed from reference TRBV19 and TRBJ2-7, reads DGGITQSPKYLFRKEGQNVTLSCEQNLNHDAMYWYRQDPGQGLRLIYYSQIVNDFQKGDIAEGYSVSREKKESFPLTVTSAQKNPTAFYLCASSIGGSTYEQYFGPGTRLTVT.

The CDR3 loop is CASSLVSGEYTDTQYF. The CDR3 DNA follows: TGTGCCAGCAGCTTAGTGAGCGGGGAGTACACAGATACGCAGTATTTT. The J gene is TRBJ2-3, the V gene TRBV11-3; TRBD2 agrees at 7 bases. Germline CDR1 reads SGHNT; CDR2 reads YENEEA. This CDR3 has 16 amino acids. V shed 1 base and J 2 bases; nucleotides not matched to a gene: 6.

The chain combines TRBV29-1 with TRBJ2-7, with D possibly matching TRBD2 (5 bases). The CDR3 is 12 amino acids. V gave up 7 bases and J gave up 6 bases, with 16 bases separating them. Germline V gene data show CDR1 as SQVTM and CDR2 as ANQGSEA. The CDR3 DNA is TGCAGCGCGACCTTACTAGGTCGCGAGCAGTACTTC. It specifies CSATLLGREQYF.

V and J are TRBV6-5 and TRBJ1-5; D gene unclear. Trimming pared 0 bases from V and 7 bases from J, leaving 10 bases between. The CDR3 is made up of 14 amino acids. CDR1 is MNHEY, CDR2 SVGAGI, per germline. The CDR3 DNA is TGTGCCAGCAGTTACTCGCACCGCCGACAGCCCCAGCATTTT. Its protein product is CASSYSHRRQPQHF.

This clone showed up just once. This chain connects TRBV5-1 to TRBJ1-1; a weak D match, TRBD1 (5 bases). Germline CDR1 and CDR2: SGHRS and YFSETQ. The V and J ends lost 0 bases and 1 base respectively, with 7 bases between them. The CDR3 runs 14 residues. The CDR3 protein is CASSLAGRNTEAFF. CDR3 in DNA: TGCGCCAGCAGCTTGGCAGGGCGGAACACTGAAGCTTTCTTT.

In the case of this clone: This sample also contains other DNA sequences that code for the same CDR3. This chain uses TRBV7-9 with TRBJ1-1, with D possibly being TRBD1 (5 bases). This CDR3 contains 11 residues. Looked up from germline, CDR1 is SEHNR and CDR2 is FQNEAQ (reference sequence). Trimming pared 5 bases from V and 8 bases from J, leaving 9 bases between. DNA of the CDR3: TGTGCCAGCAGCCCTGGGACCGAAGCTTTCTTT. Translated, it gives CASSPGTEAFF.

This clone came up once. Here the CDR3 reads CAWTATGRGYTF. In DNA form, the CDR3 reads TGTGCCTGGACCGCGACAGGGAGGGGGTACACCTTC. The chain combines TRBV30 with TRBJ1-2; TRBD1 matches 7 bases. V trimming: 4 bases; J trimming: 11 bases; junction bases outside the gene matches: 10. This CDR3 contains 12 residues. The V gene's germline CDR1 is GTSNPN and CDR2 SVGIG (reference sequence).

The chain combines TRBV6-1 with TRBJ1-5, with a possible D match to TRBD1 (5 bases). The CDR3 length is 15 residues. From germline, CDR1 is MNHNS and CDR2 SASEGT. V was shortened by 6 bases and J by 3 bases, with 15 bases between the two germline ends. The CDR3, as DNA: TGTGCCAGCAGCGGGGATCGGGGGGTCAATCAGCCCCAGCATTTT. It translates to CASSGDRGVNQPQHF.

The J gene is TRBJ1-2, the V gene TRBV6-5; D might be TRBD1 (6 bases). V dropped 6 bases and J dropped 4 bases, with 12 bases sitting between them. CDR1 MNHEY and CDR2 SVGAGI come from the germline V gene. The CDR3 length is 13 residues. In nucleotides, the CDR3 is TGTGCCAGCAGCGGGACACCAACCTATGGCTACACCTTC. It codes for CASSGTPTYGYTF.

A word on this clone: It is likely a read error: a sequence one base away is far more abundant. In DNA, the CDR3 is TGCGCCAGCAGCCAGGCGGACGGACTAGCGGGGGGCTACGAGCAGTACTTC. This gives the protein CASSQADGLAGGYEQYF. The rearrangement uses TRBV4-1 and TRBJ2-5; 14 bases align to TRBD2. The DNA matches TRBJ2-7 better at its end, which makes the J call doubtful. The germline gives CDR1 MGHRA, CDR2 YSYEKL. CDR3 size: 17 residues.

As DNA, the CDR3 is TGTGCCAGTAGACTTGACAGGGGACACTCTCGAAATAACTATGGCTACACCTTC. It yields the protein CASRLDRGHSRNNYGYTF. The J gene is TRBJ1-2, the V gene TRBV19, with 8 bases that match TRBD1. Unmatched junction bases numbered 16, after V lost 6 bases and J lost 1 base. The CDR3 runs to 18 residues. Germline lookup yields CDR1 LNHDA and CDR2 SQIVND (reference sequence).

This chain uses TRBV5-1 with TRBJ2-3; TRBD1 matches at 9 bases. Germline CDR1 is SGHRS and CDR2 is YFSETQ. V lost 2 bases and J lost 4; bases outside the gene matches: 8. CDR3 length: 16 residues. Here the CDR3 DNA reads TGCGCCAGCAGCTTCGTGTACAGGGGGCCGGCAGATACGCAGTATTTT. Its protein is CASSFVYRGPADTQYF.

The J gene is TRBJ2-2, the V gene TRBV19, with TRBD2 as a possible D gene (5 bases). Trimming cost V 2 bases and J 2 bases, with 15 bases left between them. The CDR3 loop spans 17 amino acids. In germline, CDR1 is LNHDA, CDR2 SQIVND (reference sequence). CDR3 sequence reads: CASSISQAGANTGELFF. In nucleotides, the CDR3 is TGTGCCAGTAGTATATCTCAGGCGGGCGCAAACACCGGGGAGCTGTTTTTT.

The chain carries TRBV9 and TRBJ2-5; D perhaps matches TRBD2 (7 bases). CDR3 size: 14 residues. Trimming removed 6 bases at V and 5 bases at J, with 17 bases between. The V gene's germline CDR1 is SGDLS and CDR2 YYNGEE. CDR3 DNA sequence: TGTGCCAGCACCGCACGGGGGGCGATGGAGACCCAGTACTTC. Translation: CASTARGAMETQYF.

The V gene is TRBV5-6, the J gene TRBJ2-1; TRBD2 aligns across 15 bases. Germline trimming cut 3 bases from V and 4 bases from J; bases unmatched to any gene: 8. The CDR3 contains 18 residues. Germline-derived CDR1 and CDR2 are SGHDT and YYEEEE. The CDR3 region has the DNA TGTGCCAGCAGCTACGGACTAGCGGGAGGGCCCTCGTACAATGAGCAGTTCTTC. Its protein product is CASSYGLAGGPSYNEQFF.

This chain uses TRBV7-8 with TRBJ2-1; D remains ambiguous. Germline lookup yields CDR1 SGHVS and CDR2 FQNEAQ. This CDR3 spans 12 amino acids. The germline V and J ends were trimmed by 3 bases and 5 bases, with 5 bases remaining between them. In DNA, the CDR3 is TGTGCCAGCAGCTTCAGTCACAATGAGCAGTTCTTC. This codes for CASSFSHNEQFF. Using reference TRBV7-8 and TRBJ2-1 for the parts outside the CDR3, the full variable domain is GAGVSQSPRYKVAKRGQDVALRCDPISGHVSLFWYQQALGQGPEFLTYFQNEAQLDKSGLPSDRFFAERPEGSVSTLKIQRTQQEDSAVYLCASSFSHNEQFFGPGTRLTVL.

The chain has TRBV19 and TRBJ2-3; D is possibly TRBD1 or TRBD2 (5 bases each). In germline, CDR1 is LNHDA, CDR2 SQIVND (reference sequence). Deletions cut 9 bases from V and 4 bases from J, with 11 bases between. The CDR3 consists of 12 residues. CDR3 region: CASRRGADTQYF. The CDR3 DNA reads as TGTGCCAGCCGACGGGGCGCAGATACGCAGTATTTT.

V and J are TRBV4-1 and TRBJ1-1; D is unresolved. The germline V and J ends were trimmed by 0 bases and 3 bases, with 11 bases remaining between them. CDR3 length: 15 amino acids. The germline gives CDR1 MGHRA, CDR2 YSYEKL. CDR3 sequence (DNA): TGCGCCAGCAGCCAAGATCACAGCCCCTACACTGAAGCTTTCTTT. This sequence encodes CASSQDHSPYTEAFF.

This clone came up a few times. CDR3 nucleotide sequence: TGTGCCAGCAGATCAACTAGCGCTAGGCCGTTCTTC. Translation gives CASRSTSARPFF. V and J are TRBV6-5 and TRBJ2-1, with 7 bases aligning to TRBD2. Germline CDR1 and CDR2: MNHEY and SVGAGI. The V segment lost 6 bases and the J segment 15 bases; nucleotides outside the gene matches: 11. The CDR3 covers 12 residues.

This rearrangement joins TRBV4-2 to TRBJ2-3; 13 bases agree with TRBD2. The V gene end was trimmed by 1 base and the J gene end by 4 bases; junction bases not matched to a gene: 2. The CDR3 has 16 amino acids. The germline V gene has CDR1 LGHNA and CDR2 YNFKEQ. CDR3 in amino acids: CASSQGTSGSSDTQYF. The CDR3 nucleotides are TGTGCCAGCAGCCAAGGGACTAGCGGGAGTTCAGATACGCAGTATTTT.

This clone was observed a few times. The chain couples TRBV4-1 to TRBJ2-1; 13 bases fit TRBD2. The ends lost 2 bases at V and 7 bases at J; junction bases unmatched: 5. Germline CDR1 MGHRA, CDR2 YSYEKL. The CDR3 covers 16 residues. The CDR3 bases are TGCGCCAGCAGCCAACTAGGGACTAGCGGGATTAATGAGCAGTTCTTC. Its translation: CASSQLGTSGINEQFF.

The chain employs TRBV9 and TRBJ2-1, with a tentative D call TRBD1 (6 bases). Germline assignment: CDR1 SGDLS and CDR2 YYNGEE. Deletions cut 3 bases from V and 3 bases from J, with 13 bases between. CDR3 size: 15 residues. This CDR3 is CASSASGQDYNEQFF. CDR3 nucleotides: TGTGCCAGCAGCGCCTCGGGACAAGACTACAATGAGCAGTTCTTC.

The V call is TRBV7-3, the J call TRBJ2-1; 7 positions match TRBD1. The germline gives CDR1 SGHTA, CDR2 FQGTGA. Germline trimming cut 6 bases from V and 0 bases from J; bases unmatched to any gene: 5. This CDR3 comprises 15 residues. CDR3 in DNA: TGTGCCAGCAGGTTGACAGGGAGCTCCTACAATGAGCAGTTCTTC. This translates into CASRLTGSSYNEQFF.

The gene calls are TRBV18 and TRBJ2-7; the D is unclear. CDR1 is KGHSH, CDR2 LQKENI, per germline. The CDR3 consists of 13 residues. The V end was cut by 2 bases, the J end by 0 bases, with 5 bases between. The CDR3 is CASSPYSSYEQYF. CDR3 nucleotide sequence: TGTGCCAGCTCACCATACAGCTCCTACGAGCAGTACTTC.